This T cell receptor (beta chain) stems from a study of response to subunit inactivated influenza vaccine. This clonotype was seen ten or more times. Germline CDR1 reads SQVTM; CDR2 reads ANQGSEA. Trimming took 4 bases from V and 0 from J; bases not matched to a gene: 5. There are 14 residues in the CDR3. TCRdb processed the RT-PCR reads anew with MiXCR; each CDR3 protein has one entry. The table shows around 570,000 distinct CDR3 sequences, with 11% occurring only once. This same sample was also taken into another study, of T cells expressing NK-cell markers. That paper adds: Libraries used 5'RACE template switching adding universal primer site and UMIs. It was sorted CD3+CD56+NKG2C+, CD3+CD56+NKG2C- and CD3+CD56-NKG2C+ T cells that supplied the TCR beta repertoires.

V usage is TRBV29-1 and J usage is TRBJ2-7; 8 positions match TRBD2. The clonotype originates from a man aged 45 to 65 who received an inactivated influenza vaccine. The sample here was PBMCs from blood, taken on the day of vaccination. The CDR3 region is CSVVPLADSYEQYF. The CDR3 bases are TGCAGCGTTGTTCCACTAGCGGACTCCTACGAGCAGTACTTC.